This paragraph reports one T cell receptor (beta chain). The antigen remains unidentified. This entry comes from a study of vaccination effects on CD4 cells after COVID-19. Antigen-specific CD4+ T cells expanded by the ViraFEST assay with viral peptide pools were then sequenced. Once cultured for 9 to 11 days, the cells underwent separation to obtain CD4+ T cells. No vaccinee had earlier SARS-CoV-2 infection, and nucleocapsid antibodies were negative. They grew two million PBMC in each well, adding 10 IU/ml IL-2 and approximately 9.2 ug/ml peptides. Sequencing used immunoSEQ multiplex PCR; TCRdb keeps in-frame clones, though not all of them. The repertoire holds about 20,000 clones, with approximately 70% as singletons. V was shortened by 6 bases and J by 0 bases, with 11 bases between the two germline ends. The CDR3 contains 14 residues. Germline lookup yields CDR1 MNHEY and CDR2 SVGAGI. Study-wide findings and caveats: Small numbers of convalescent patients limited the study. It also lacked early post-infection timepoints.

The chain has TRBV6-5 and TRBJ1-1; the D is unclear. The specimen was CD4+ T cells from PBMCs cultured with HCoV-NL63 spike peptides, collected before COVID-19 vaccination. The TCR comes from a human donor who received a COVID-19 vaccine. CDR3 sequence reads: CASRREAMNTEAFF. The CDR3 DNA follows: TGTGCCAGCAGGAGGGAGGCCATGAACACTGAAGCTTTCTTT.